Reported below is one T cell receptor (beta chain). It has no known antigen specificity. No base qualities exist here, and no much larger clone lies one base off it. The cohort was made up of several hundred healthy bone marrow donors. At the time of sampling, every cohort member was nominally healthy, though immune exposures that went unrecorded were likely present. The donor was CMV seronegative and was included in the group of around 320 seronegative cohort members. A peripheral blood sample was collected from each donor, and TCR beta sequencing was performed on peripheral blood mononuclear cells. The Qiagen DNeasy Blood Extraction Kit was used to extract genomic DNA from the blood cell samples. Library method: the immunoSEQ multiplex PCR assay. The multiplex PCR relied on a mix of 60 forward primers for TCR Vbeta segments and 13 reverse primers for TCR Jbeta segments. The CDR3 region of rearranged TCR beta genes was amplified from genomic DNA with a multiplex PCR assay. The amplified TCR beta libraries were sequenced on the Illumina HiSeq System as 87-base-pair reads. For the original study's pipeline: A later analysis counted some 80 million unique TCR beta chains across the 550 to 700 repertoires, and around 12 million of these chains were shared by at least two donors. A nearest-neighbor algorithm error-corrected the raw reads and collapsed the reads into unique sequences, merging closely related sequences to remove PCR and sequencing errors. CDR3 sequences were aligned to IMGT reference sequences to assign V, D and J gene segments. For a sequence to be retained, a match of at least six nucleotides to both a V gene segment and a J gene segment was required. A rearrangement counted as productive if the CDR3 had no stop codons and remained in frame with V and J, and every other rearrangement counted as non-productive. CDR3 was defined according to IMGT convention as the region running from the second conserved V-encoded cysteine to the conserved J-encoded phenylalanine. The earlier analysis of roughly 590 of the donors excluded sequences that lacked an unambiguous match to a single V gene segment. In an earlier analysis of a few hundred of the donors, V segments were called functional above 56.7% productive rearrangements and were called segregating when the between-donor standard deviation exceeded 5%. A statistical classification framework was built to diagnose cytomegalovirus status from the catalog of TCR beta chain sequences. A later analysis assigned V and J genes by comparing TCR nucleotide sequences with IMGT/GENE-DB human TR gene sequences. In a later analysis, CDR3 sequences and most-parsimonious VDJ recombination scenarios were assigned using the TCRdist pipeline. In a later analysis, each TCR beta chain was defined by its CDR3 amino acid sequence together with its V-gene family, and reads without a unique V-gene family were excluded. As a way to deal with suspected cross-contamination and a sequencing artifact, a later analysis dropped over 550 nucleotide sequences that were highly shared and had low generation probability. In a later analysis, a clonal expansion index was calculated for each public chain from normalized within-repertoire ranks of inferred template counts. A later analysis computed generation probabilities with a VDJ recombination model fitted to out-of-frame rearrangements, and checked the results against IGoR. In a later analysis, TCR-TCR, TCR-HLA and TCR-CMV co-occurrence was scored with hypergeometric tests, and a repertoire-size bias correction was applied to TCR pairs. In a later analysis, false discovery rates were estimated by permuting HLA or CMV assignments 20 times. In a later analysis, co-occurring TCRs were grouped using DBSCAN, with TCRdist sequence similarity added in when clustering inside HLA-allele-positive subsets. For co-occurrence clustering, repertoires with fewer than 30,000 or more than 120,000 public chains were excluded, along with a handful of repertoires with anomalous nucleotide sharing. The immuneACCESS repertoire file appears here via TCRdb, limited to in-frame rearrangements. These files lack a portion of the clones; in checked studies, under half of the deficit traces to unresolved V genes, and the cause of the others is not known. D and trimming come from the DNA, and the V and J calls and clone size come from that table. The sample table shows more than 200,000 clones, and over 60% are seen once. The ten most abundant clones make up 1.5% to 2% of the sample.

V loses 3 bases of germline sequence and J loses 3 bases, and the interval between the two ends is 9 bases. From cysteine to phenylalanine, the CDR3 is 14 amino acids long. Only the CDR3 DNA stays, 42 bases, in frame from base 1. The germline V gene encodes CDR1 LNHDA and CDR2 SQIVND (reference sequence). This entry comes from a study of cytomegalovirus exposure and HLA in healthy donors (dated 2017 in TCRdb). In terms of the full investigation: An earlier analysis of some 600 of the donors reported 250 to 350 Gb of sequence data and around 100 million unique TCR beta sequences obtained from roughly 170 million T cells. An early release covering just under 650 HLA-typed donors comprised about 300 gigabases of sequencing data and approximately 80 million unique TCR sequences. Every discovery cohort repertoire had been produced on one sequencing platform. Because of strong linkage in the cohort, roughly 5 DR-DQ haplotypes were treated as single units for association and clustering. Among around 400 genotyped donors of the cohort, an average of about 240,000 unique TCR beta nucleotide sequences were sequenced per donor, 15% to 20% of them non-productive. HLA typing covered class I and class II loci at four-digit resolution. A later genetic analysis used genome-wide SNP genotypes for about three fifths of the 666 donors, treating that subset as a discovery cohort. Along with the roughly 700-subject first cohort, a separate validation cohort of over 90 different subjects was used. To predict cytomegalovirus infection status, the study brought together high-throughput TCR immunosequencing, statistical association of individual TCRs with disease status, and machine learning. The study was designed to test whether signatures of past pathogen exposure could be identified by cataloging public T cell receptors. To decide whether each TCR beta V gene segment behaved as functional or pseudogenic, an earlier analysis of nearly 600 of the donors relied on high-throughput TCR beta sequencing. Alongside the repertoire data, information on donor age, sex, ethnicity and CMV serostatus was compiled. Typing coverage differed by locus: A, B, C, DRB1 and DQB1 were typed in roughly 620-630 donors, DQA1 in about 550, DPA1 in some 600, and DPB1 in just under 480. Using immunosequencing, the study profiled T cell repertoires from about 610 subjects and related those repertoires to cytomegalovirus serostatus. To study patterns of TCR occurrence, a later analysis re-analyzed previously published TCR beta repertoires from around 700 donors and added high-resolution HLA genotyping. Of the 300 to 450 genotyped donors, 65% to 90% fell in the genetic ancestry cluster associated with self-reported Caucasian donors. In the later analysis, no new phenotypic data were used to find candidate immune exposures; instead, reliance was placed on TCR beta sequences and their occurrence across donors. The full study reports these points: Cytomegalovirus status was reported to be diagnosed by the classifier with high specificity and sensitivity in both the original and validation cohorts. Presence/absence analyses assumed roughly uniform sequencing depth across donors, an assumption that may not hold. Seventeen rarely observed V segments, including chromosome 9 orphons, were excluded from the earlier analysis of a few hundred of the donors because counts were too low. The authors suggested that the approach could potentially be generalized to other disease states and immunological phenotypes. Some IMGT-functional V segments, including TRBV6-2 and TRBV6-3, could not be told apart with the 87-base-pair reads, so those segments were excluded. An earlier analysis of roughly 570 of the donors showed that most TCR beta V segments appeared in productive rearrangements either about 87% or about 30% of the time, which broadly matched IMGT annotations. In a later analysis, TCR association rates were found to vary across HLA loci, with the most associated TCRs seen for DRB1 alleles and the fewest for HLA-C alleles. A later analysis found that HLA-associated TCR beta chains were more clonally expanded and had lower generation probabilities than equally common non-associated chains. A further reported finding was that TCR beta sequences accurately predicted the HLA-A and HLA-B alleles for most subjects in the first cohort. In vitro tests confirmed that a few of the cytomegalovirus-associated TCR beta chains recognize cytomegalovirus antigens. Most TCR sequences were observed very rarely across donors, whereas some public TCRs were present in many individuals. For the cohort, immune exposure information was limited to CMV serostatus. HLA typing was unavailable for some donors at each locus, so association tests used only the typed subset. A later genetic analysis associated a missense DCLRE1C variant with V-gene and J-gene trimming of TCR beta chains, and an independent cohort replicated the association. A cluster of highly shared sequence variants was judged likely to be a technical artifact of the sequencing pipeline. Assigning TCR associations to individual alleles was difficult when HLA alleles, especially DR and DQ, strongly co-occurred. Specific HLA alleles were associated with over 15,000 TCR beta sequences at a false discovery rate of 0.05 in a later analysis. The cohort was sequenced for TCR beta chains only, and without alpha or paired-chain data the features that could be detected were limited. The study listed 164 TCR beta chains as associated with cytomegalovirus. In a later genetic analysis, fewer N-insertions in productive TCRs were reported among donors in an Asian-associated ancestry cluster than the 666-donor mean. In a later analysis, several top co-occurrence clusters were reported to appear linked to parvovirus B19, influenza, CMV and Epstein-Barr virus. Correlated functional status among segregating V segments might reflect linkage disequilibrium, but an unknown experimental factor could not be ruled out. In a later analysis, most CMV-associated TCR beta chains were found to appear HLA-restricted, with HLA associations seemingly driven largely by CMV exposure.

This chain is built from TRBV19 and TRBJ1-5, with a tentative D gene TRBD1 over 5 matching bases. The sample consisted of PBMCs. This clonotype was obtained from a man younger than 35 in good health and CMV-seronegative. The CDR3 region: CASSIGDFNQPQHF. The nucleotide sequence is given as TGTGCCAGTAGTATTGGGGACTTCAATCAGCCCCAGCATTTT.